Here is one TCR beta chain with its context. The data were taken from a study of cytomegalovirus exposure and HLA in healthy donors. The method was immunoSEQ multiplex PCR; TCRdb's version includes in-frame clones alone and lacks a portion of them. The sample consists of tens of thousands of clones, roughly 93% of them appearing once. The CDR3 covers 14 residues. The germline CDR1 and CDR2 sequences are SGHDN and FVKESK. V was pared by 4 bases and J by 3 bases, with 12 bases between. Sequenced material: PBMCs. The chain is built from TRBV14 and TRBJ1-1; D remains ambiguous. The TCR was taken from a young man in good health and CMV-seronegative. Here the CDR3 DNA reads TGTGCCAGCAGCCGAAGCGCGGGATACACTGAAGCTTTCTTT. It is translated as CASSRSAGYTEAFF. Using reference TRBV14 and TRBJ1-1 for the parts outside the CDR3, the full variable domain is EAGVTQFPSHSVIEKGQTVTLRCDPISGHDNLYWYRRVMGKEIKFLLHFVKESKQDESGMPNNRFLAERTGGTYSTLKVQPAELEDSGVYFCASSRSAGYTEAFFGQGTRLTVV.